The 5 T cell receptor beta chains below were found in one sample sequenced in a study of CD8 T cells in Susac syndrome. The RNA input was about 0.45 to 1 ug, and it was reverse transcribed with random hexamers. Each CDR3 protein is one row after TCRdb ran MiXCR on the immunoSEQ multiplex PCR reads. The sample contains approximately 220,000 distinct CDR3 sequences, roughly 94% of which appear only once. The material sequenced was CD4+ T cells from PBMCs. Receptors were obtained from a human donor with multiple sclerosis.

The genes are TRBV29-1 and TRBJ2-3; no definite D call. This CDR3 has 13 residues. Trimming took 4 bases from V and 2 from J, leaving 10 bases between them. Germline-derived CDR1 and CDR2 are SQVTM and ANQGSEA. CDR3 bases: TGCAGCGTTGTGCTTCGCTTCACAGATACGCAGTATTTT. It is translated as CSVVLRFTDTQYF.

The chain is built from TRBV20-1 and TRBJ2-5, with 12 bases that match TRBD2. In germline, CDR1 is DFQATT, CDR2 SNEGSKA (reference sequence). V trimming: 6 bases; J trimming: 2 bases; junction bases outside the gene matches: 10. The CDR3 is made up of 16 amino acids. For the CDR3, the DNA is TGCAGTGCCCCACATCGCACTAGCGGGGGGCAAGAGACCCAGTACTTC. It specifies CSAPHRTSGGQETQYF.

CDR3 sequence (DNA): TGTGCCAGCAGCCCGACTCTGGACAGGCCTGAGCAGTTCTTC. Its translation is CASSPTLDRPEQFF. This chain joins TRBV3-1 and TRBJ2-1; TRBD1 aligns across 7 bases. Per germline, CDR1 LGHDT and CDR2 YNNKEL (reference sequence). The V segment lost 4 bases and the J segment 9 bases; nucleotides outside the gene matches: 9. The CDR3 consists of 14 residues.

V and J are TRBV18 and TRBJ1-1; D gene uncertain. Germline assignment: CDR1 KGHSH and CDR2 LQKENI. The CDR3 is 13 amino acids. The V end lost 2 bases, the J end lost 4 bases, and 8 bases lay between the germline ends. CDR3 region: CASSPNHVTEAFF. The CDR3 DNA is TGTGCCAGCTCACCAAACCATGTCACTGAAGCTTTCTTT.

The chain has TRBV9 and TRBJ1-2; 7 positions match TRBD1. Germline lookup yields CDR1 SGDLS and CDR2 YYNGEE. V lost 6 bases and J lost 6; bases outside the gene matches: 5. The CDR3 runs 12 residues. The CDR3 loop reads CASTLQGNGYTF. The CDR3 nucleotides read TGTGCCAGCACCCTACAGGGGAATGGCTACACCTTC.